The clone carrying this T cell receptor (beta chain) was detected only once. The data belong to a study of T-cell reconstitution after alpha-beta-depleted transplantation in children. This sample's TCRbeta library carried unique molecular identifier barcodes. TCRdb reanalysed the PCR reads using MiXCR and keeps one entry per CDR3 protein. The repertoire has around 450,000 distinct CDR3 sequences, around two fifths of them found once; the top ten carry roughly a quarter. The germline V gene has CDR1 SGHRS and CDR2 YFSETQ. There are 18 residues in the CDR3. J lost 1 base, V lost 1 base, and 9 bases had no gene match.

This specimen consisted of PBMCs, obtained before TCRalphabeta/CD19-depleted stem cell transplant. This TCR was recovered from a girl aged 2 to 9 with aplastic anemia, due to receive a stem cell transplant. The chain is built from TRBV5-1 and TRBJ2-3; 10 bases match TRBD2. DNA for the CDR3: TGCGCCAGCAGCTTGTCCCCTTCGAGCGGGGGGGGCACAGATACGCAGTATTTT. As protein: CASSLSPSSGGGTDTQYF. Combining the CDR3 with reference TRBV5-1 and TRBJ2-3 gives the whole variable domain KAGVTQTPRYLIKTRGQQVTLSCSPISGHRSVSWYQQTPGQGLQFLFEYFSETQRNKGNFPGRFSGRQFSNSRSEMNVSTLELGDSALYLCASSLSPSSGGGTDTQYFGPGTRLTVL.